The 11 T cell receptor beta chains presented below share a single source sample, sequenced in a study of response to subunit inactivated influenza vaccine. TCRdb reanalysed the RT-PCR reads using MiXCR and keeps one entry per CDR3 protein. Of under 200,000 distinct CDR3 sequences in the sample, 9.5% to 15% were seen once. The same sample was also used in a study of T cells expressing NK-cell markers. That report adds: The authors generated TCR beta cDNA through 5'RACE template switching with UMIs.

This sample comprised CD8+ T cells sorted from PBMCs, obtained roughly 12 days after vaccination. All receptors come from a man aged 45 to 65 who received an inactivated influenza vaccine.

This clonotype was seen more than once but under ten times. The rearrangement joins TRBV27 to TRBJ2-1; 9 nucleotides line up with TRBD1. Germline CDR1 and CDR2: MNHEY and SMNVEV (reference sequence). The V segment lost 4 bases and the J segment 6 bases; nucleotides outside the gene matches: 10. This CDR3 contains 16 residues. CDR3 residues: CASSWRRDRDFNEQFF. CDR3 nucleotides: TGTGCCAGCAGTTGGCGCCGGGACAGGGATTTCAATGAGCAGTTCTTC.

The CDR3 sequence: CASSLGLGQLTDTQYF. The CDR3 DNA sequence: TGCGCCAGCAGCTTGGGCCTGGGACAGCTCACAGATACGCAGTATTTT. The chain joins TRBV5-1 to TRBJ2-3; 7 nucleotides match TRBD1. Germline CDR1 reads SGHRS; CDR2 reads YFSETQ. CDR3 length: 16 residues. V shed 0 bases and J 2 bases; nucleotides not matched to a gene: 6.

This clonotype was counted between two and nine times. The V gene is TRBV25-1, the J gene TRBJ2-5; 10 bases line up with TRBD1. The CDR3 extends over 17 amino acids. Germline V gives CDR1 MGHDK, CDR2 SYGVNS. With 3 bases clipped from V and 5 bases from J, the junction kept 12 bases outside the gene matches. The CDR3 DNA reads TGTGCCAGCAGTGACTTGGTAGGGACAGGGGAGCGGGAGACCCAGTACTTC. As protein: CASSDLVGTGERETQYF.

This clonotype was seen a few times. This sequence joins TRBV7-2 and TRBJ2-2; D perhaps matches TRBD2 (5 bases). V lost 2 bases and J 4 bases, leaving 14 bases between the germline ends. Germline V gene data show CDR1 as SGHTA and CDR2 as FQGNSA. This CDR3 contains 16 residues. Here the CDR3 DNA reads TGTGCCAGCAGCTTATCGGGGTATAGGGTCACCGGGGAGCTGTTTTTT. This codes for CASSLSGYRVTGELFF.

J is TRBJ1-1 and V is TRBV27; D call uncertain. Trimming cost V 3 bases and J 0 bases, with 8 bases left between them. This CDR3 has 14 amino acids. Looked up from germline, CDR1 is MNHEY and CDR2 is SMNVEV (reference sequence). The CDR3 DNA reads as TGTGCCAGCAGTTTGGGCAGTATGAACACTGAAGCTTTCTTT. It codes for CASSLGSMNTEAFF.

Only one count was recorded for this clonotype. V is TRBV28 and J is TRBJ2-7; the D gene is possibly TRBD1 (6 bases). Trimming shortened V by 7 bases and J by 2 bases, and 18 bases separated the two germline ends. From germline, CDR1 is MDHEN and CDR2 SYDVKM. There are 15 residues in the CDR3. The CDR3 protein is CASKVYDTGTYEQYF. The CDR3 DNA reads as TGTGCCAGCAAGGTGTATGATACAGGGACCTACGAGCAGTACTTC.

The rearrangement uses TRBV4-3 and TRBJ2-5; weak D call: TRBD2 (6 bases). Germline V gene sequence: CDR1 LGHNA, CDR2 YSLEER. CDR3 size: 15 residues. V gave up 0 bases and J gave up 2 bases, with 10 bases separating them. CDR3 sequence (DNA): TGCGCCAGCAGCCAAGAAAGGCGGGGTCAAGAGACCCAGTACTTC. This sequence encodes CASSQERRGQETQYF.

This clonotype has a count of ten or more. The gene calls are TRBV29-1 and TRBJ1-1; D remains unclear. CDR1 is SQVTM, CDR2 ANQGSEA, per germline. CDR3 size: 11 residues. The V end lost 6 bases, the J end lost 6 bases, and 11 bases lay between the germline ends. DNA of the CDR3: TGCAGCGTGCTCGCAGGTCCTGAAGCTTTCTTT. Protein product: CSVLAGPEAFF.

V gene TRBV6-5 combines with J gene TRBJ2-1; TRBD2 matches at 9 bases. J lost 6 bases, V lost 4 bases, and 1 base had no gene match. Germline lookup yields CDR1 MNHEY and CDR2 SVGAGI. The CDR3 spans 13 residues. DNA for the CDR3: TGTGCCAGCAGTTCGACTAGCGGCAATGAGCAGTTCTTC. This sequence encodes CASSSTSGNEQFF.

The chain is built from TRBV27 and TRBJ2-3; TRBD2 matches at 9 bases. The V gene end was trimmed by 6 bases and the J gene end by 3 bases; junction bases not matched to a gene: 7. There are 15 residues in the CDR3. Germline V gene data show CDR1 as MNHEY and CDR2 as SMNVEV (reference sequence). The CDR3 DNA follows: TGTGCCAGCAGACTAATAGCGGGAGTTACAGATACGCAGTATTTT. This sequence encodes CASRLIAGVTDTQYF.

V gene TRBV6-5 combines with J gene TRBJ2-7; D ambiguous. The ends were cut back, 4 bases at V and 6 bases at J, with 7 bases in the middle. This CDR3 region has 11 residues. Germline CDR1 MNHEY, CDR2 SVGAGI. The CDR3 reads CASSFASEQYF. Here the CDR3 DNA reads TGTGCCAGCAGTTTCGCATCCGAGCAGTACTTC.